The 5 T cell receptor beta chains below were found in one sample sequenced in a study of T-cell reconstitution after alpha-beta-depleted transplantation in children. A library of TCRbeta sequences, prepared with unique molecular identifiers, was generated. MiXCR was run by TCRdb on the PCR reads, yielding one entry per CDR3 protein. The table records some 520,000 distinct CDR3 sequences, about 31% of them present only once. Sequenced here: PBMCs from the stem cell graft donor, sampled from the stem cell graft. The origin of the receptors is a human donor who donated a stem cell graft to a child with aplastic anemia.

This clonotype was observed a few times. The V and J genes are TRBV6-5 and TRBJ1-4; D unresolved. CDR1 is MNHEY, CDR2 SVGAGI, per germline. The CDR3 runs to 17 residues. V lost 2 bases, J lost 0 bases, and 13 bases lay in between. The CDR3 spells CASSYTNRLATNEKLFF. CDR3 sequence (DNA): TGTGCCAGCAGTTACACGAACCGTCTGGCAACTAATGAAAAACTGTTTTTT.

This clonotype was seen only a few times. This chain uses TRBV20-1 with TRBJ2-7; D is perhaps TRBD1 (5 bases). V was pared by 3 bases and J by 5 bases, with 14 bases between. This CDR3 has 13 amino acids. Germline V lookup: CDR1 DFQATT, CDR2 SNEGSKA (reference sequence). Here the CDR3 DNA reads TGCAGTGCTAGGGGTAGGACAAGCCACGAGCAGTACTTC. It codes for CSARGRTSHEQYF.

The genes are TRBV12-3 or TRBV12-4 and TRBJ1-2, with 8 bases aligning to TRBD1. The CDR3 runs 15 residues. J was trimmed by 2 bases and V by 3 bases; bases with no gene match: 5. CDR3 DNA sequence: TGTGCCAGCAGTTTCGGACAGGGCCAAAACTATGGCTACACCTTC. This codes for CASSFGQGQNYGYTF.

This chain connects TRBV2 to TRBJ1-6; TRBD1 matches 9 bases. V lost 9 bases to trimming and J lost 5 bases; unmatched junction nucleotides: 5. Per germline, CDR1 SNHLY and CDR2 FYNNEI. This CDR3 region has 14 residues. The CDR3 loop reads CASGTGNNNSPLHF. The CDR3 DNA is TGTGCCAGTGGGACAGGGAATAATAATTCACCCCTCCACTTT.

This clonotype was found once. This chain links TRBV4-3 with TRBJ2-1, with TRBD2 identical over 8 bases. The CDR3 is 16 amino acids. In germline, CDR1 is LGHNA, CDR2 YSLEER. V was clipped by 5 bases and J by 2 bases; unmatched bases: 8. The CDR3 DNA follows: TGCGCCAGCAGCTACCCCCTAGCGGGTGCCTACAATGAGCAGTTCTTC. Its protein product is CASSYPLAGAYNEQFF.